This entry lists 26 T cell receptor beta chains sequenced from one sample in a study of cytomegalovirus exposure and HLA in healthy donors. A multiplex PCR was run with 60 Vbeta primers and 13 Jbeta primers. Repertoires were generated with immunoSEQ multiplex PCR, while TCRdb's copy carries only in-frame clones and drops some. The table shows more than 95,000 clones, with approximately 75% occurring only once. The sequenced sample consisted of PBMCs. These receptors were obtained from a middle-aged man in good health and CMV-seropositive.

The V gene is TRBV28, the J gene TRBJ1-5; D not resolved. Germline V gene lookup returns CDR1 MDHEN and CDR2 SYDVKM. This CDR3 comprises 12 residues. V lost 6 bases and J 3 bases, leaving 6 bases between the germline ends. The CDR3 DNA reads TGTGCCAGCAGCCAGGACAATCAGCCCCAGCATTTT. Translating gives CASSQDNQPQHF.

The chain carries TRBV6-5 and TRBJ1-1, with unresolved D. The V and J ends lost 4 bases and 6 bases respectively, with 9 bases between them. Germline lookup yields CDR1 MNHEY and CDR2 SVGAGI. The CDR3 length is 12 residues. The CDR3 sequence is CASSSLYSEAFF. CDR3 nucleotides: TGTGCCAGCAGTTCCCTATACTCTGAAGCTTTCTTT.

The chain recombines TRBV7-2 with TRBJ2-7; the D is unclear. The CDR3 runs 14 residues. The germline gives CDR1 SGHTA, CDR2 FQGNSA. V lost 2 bases and J 3 bases, leaving 11 bases between the germline ends. This CDR3 is CASSLNSILYEQYF. As DNA, the CDR3 is TGTGCCAGCAGCTTAAACTCGATTCTCTACGAGCAGTACTTC.

The chain links TRBV29-1 to TRBJ2-7; no clear D gene. The CDR3 runs to 11 residues. Trimming cost V 4 bases and J 2 bases, with 6 bases left between them. CDR1 is SQVTM, CDR2 ANQGSEA, per germline. The CDR3 spells CSVALTYEQYF. The CDR3 DNA reads as TGCAGCGTTGCACTTACCTACGAGCAGTACTTC.

This clone was counted once. The chain has TRBV6-1 and TRBJ2-7, with a possible D match to TRBD2 (6 bases). This CDR3 has 14 amino acids. V was trimmed by 4 bases and J by 0 bases, leaving 10 bases between them. Germline V CDR1 and CDR2: MNHNS, SASEGT. CDR3 coding DNA: TGTGCCAGCAGTGTGGGACTGTTCTCCTACGAGCAGTACTTC. Translated, it gives CASSVGLFSYEQYF.

CDR3 nucleotide sequence: TGCGCCAGCAGCTTCAATGGAGGAGGGAGGAATGAGCAGTTCTTC. Its translation is CASSFNGGGRNEQFF. The chain couples TRBV5-1 to TRBJ2-1, with a weak D call TRBD2 (6 bases). The CDR3 is 15 residues long. With 2 bases removed from V and 7 bases from J, the gap between germline ends came to 16 bases. The germline CDR1 and CDR2 sequences are SGHRS and YFSETQ.

The rearrangement uses TRBV25-1 and TRBJ1-1; 11 positions agree with TRBD1. The junction had 0 bases not matched to a gene; V was cut back by 3 bases and J by 6 bases. Germline CDR1 MGHDK, CDR2 SYGVNS. CDR3 length equals 13 residues. CDR3 DNA sequence: TGTGCCAGCAGTGAGGGACAGGGGGCTGAAGCTTTCTTT. This sequence encodes CASSEGQGAEAFF.

This chain links TRBV2 with TRBJ1-2; the match to TRBD1 covers 10 bases. CDR1 and CDR2 from the germline V gene are SNHLY and FYNNEI. CDR3 length: 13 amino acids. J gave up 4 bases and V 9 bases, and 5 bases lay outside the gene matches. This CDR3 reads CASGTGESYGYTF. In DNA, the CDR3 is TGTGCCAGTGGGACAGGGGAGAGCTATGGCTACACCTTC.

The V call is TRBV7-6, the J call TRBJ2-5, with 11 bases fitting TRBD2. CDR3 size: 18 residues. The V and J ends lost 1 base and 2 bases, in that order; junction bases with no gene match: 9. Germline values: CDR1 SGHVS, CDR2 FNYEAQ. DNA of the CDR3: TGTGCCAGCAGCTTAGGTAGACTAGCGGGGCTCGGGCAAGAGACCCAGTACTTC. It is translated as CASSLGRLAGLGQETQYF.

V gene TRBV10-1 combines with J gene TRBJ2-5, with D unresolved. The better agreement between TRBJ2-7 and the DNA end casts doubt on the J call. The CDR3 length is 13 residues. Germline-derived CDR1 and CDR2 are WNHNN and SYGVQD (reference sequence). This CDR3 is CASSEWDSYEQYF. In nucleotides, the CDR3 is TGCGCCAGCAGTGAGTGGGACTCCTACGAGCAGTACTTC.

The rearrangement uses TRBV5-1 and TRBJ2-1; TRBD1 might be the D (6 bases). The CDR3 runs to 16 residues. The germline V gene encodes CDR1 SGHRS and CDR2 YFSETQ. V gave up 4 bases and J gave up 5 bases, with 19 bases separating them. CDR3 residues: CASSQGLGPRDNEQFF. The CDR3 coding sequence is TGCGCCAGCAGCCAGGGGCTCGGGCCCCGCGACAATGAGCAGTTCTTC.

The gene calls are TRBV6-1 and TRBJ2-7; 7 positions agree with TRBD2. Germline V CDR1 and CDR2: MNHNS, SASEGT. V gave up 7 bases and J gave up 3 bases; unmatched junction bases: 9. There are 14 residues in the CDR3. CDR3 amino acids: CASMYGPGGYEQYF. Written as DNA, the CDR3 is TGTGCCAGCATGTACGGGCCGGGGGGCTACGAGCAGTACTTC.

This sequence joins TRBV18 and TRBJ2-5; weak D call: TRBD1 (6 bases). V lost 3 bases, J lost 11 bases, and 16 bases lay in between. The CDR3 is 13 amino acids. Germline CDR1 and CDR2: KGHSH and LQKENI. The DNA for the CDR3 is TGTGCCAGCTCACCCAGGGCAGACCAGGGGCAGTACTTC. As protein: CASSPRADQGQYF.

This rearrangement joins TRBV4-2 to TRBJ1-2; no definite D call. The length of the CDR3 is 13 residues. The V end was cut by 0 bases, the J end by 8 bases, with 10 bases between. The V gene's germline CDR1 is LGHNA and CDR2 YNFKEQ. In DNA form, the CDR3 reads TGTGCCAGCAGCCAAGATGTAGCGAAGGGCTACACCTTC. Protein product: CASSQDVAKGYTF.

The V and J genes are TRBV5-1 and TRBJ1-1; D is possibly TRBD1 (5 bases). The V end was cut by 4 bases, the J end by 1 base, with 11 bases between. Germline CDR1 SGHRS, CDR2 YFSETQ. The CDR3 has 14 residues. CDR3 in amino acids: CASSPARGNTEAFF. The CDR3 DNA is TGCGCCAGCAGCCCGGCAAGGGGGAACACTGAAGCTTTCTTT. The variable domain in full, with the rest retrieved from reference TRBV5-1 and TRBJ1-1, is KAGVTQTPRYLIKTRGQQVTLSCSPISGHRSVSWYQQTPGQGLQFLFEYFSETQRNKGNFPGRFSGRQFSNSRSEMNVSTLELGDSALYLCASSPARGNTEAFFGQGTRLTVV.

The chain couples TRBV4-2 to TRBJ2-1; 9 bases are a match to TRBD2. CDR1 and CDR2 (germline): LGHNA, YNFKEQ. The CDR3 totals 17 residues. V gave up 0 bases and J gave up 10 bases; unmatched junction bases: 13. CDR3 bases: TGTGCCAGCAGCCAAGATCCCCCTAGCGGGGTAGATGGGGAGCAGTTCTTC. Amino acids: CASSQDPPSGVDGEQFF.

V usage is TRBV5-1 and J usage is TRBJ2-1; 9 bases map to TRBD1. Unmatched junction bases numbered 9, after V lost 4 bases and J lost 7 bases. Germline-derived CDR1 and CDR2 are SGHRS and YFSETQ. This CDR3 region has 15 residues. CDR3 in amino acids: CASSVQGARGNEQFF. The CDR3 DNA sequence: TGCGCCAGCAGCGTACAGGGGGCAAGGGGTAATGAGCAGTTCTTC.

This clone was counted between two and nine times. V usage is TRBV5-1 and J usage is TRBJ1-5, with D perhaps TRBD1 (5 bases). The germline CDR1 and CDR2 sequences are SGHRS and YFSETQ. Trimming removed 0 bases from V and 4 bases from J, with 11 bases in between. The CDR3 length is 15 residues. The CDR3 here is CASSLGTQGNQPQHF. CDR3 sequence (DNA): TGCGCCAGCAGCTTGGGGACACAAGGGAATCAGCCCCAGCATTTT. The entire variable domain, with the rest obtained from reference TRBV5-1 and TRBJ1-5, is as follows: KAGVTQTPRYLIKTRGQQVTLSCSPISGHRSVSWYQQTPGQGLQFLFEYFSETQRNKGNFPGRFSGRQFSNSRSEMNVSTLELGDSALYLCASSLGTQGNQPQHFGDGTRLSIL.

The rearrangement joins TRBV11-2 to TRBJ1-4; 7 nucleotides align to TRBD1. Germline CDR1 and CDR2: SGHAT and FQNNGV. The CDR3 has 13 amino acids. Unmatched junction bases numbered 4, after V lost 6 bases and J lost 6 bases. Here the CDR3 DNA reads TGTGCCAGCAGAGGGGGCTGGGATGAAAAACTGTTTTTT. Amino acid sequence: CASRGGWDEKLFF.

The CDR3 DNA follows: TGTGCCAGCAGCCCCGACAGAAACTATGGCTACACCTTC. Its protein is CASSPDRNYGYTF. The chain carries TRBV7-2 and TRBJ1-2; the D gene is possibly TRBD1 (5 bases). Germline V gene lookup returns CDR1 SGHTA and CDR2 FQGNSA. V shed 5 bases and J shed 2 bases, with 9 bases lying between them. This CDR3 has 13 amino acids.

Concerning this clone itself: One junction end does not reproduce the germline sequence, and a read error may be involved. CDR3: CAISGQGWGELFF. The CDR3, as DNA: TGTGCCATCAGTGGGCAGGGATGGGGGGAGCTGTTTTTT. This rearrangement joins TRBV2 to TRBJ2-2, with a possible D match to TRBD1 (5 bases). Per germline, CDR1 SNHLY and CDR2 FYNNEI. The CDR3 consists of 13 residues. Based on the CDR3 plus reference TRBV2 and TRBJ2-2, the full variable domain is EPEVTQTPSHQVTQMGQEVILRCVPISNHLYFYWYRQILGQKVEFLVSFYNNEISEKSEIFDDQFSVERPDGSNFTLKIRSTKLEDSAMYFCAISGQGWGELFFGEGSRLTVL.

The chain is built from TRBV7-2 and TRBJ1-5; no firm D call. Germline CDR1 SGHTA, CDR2 FQGNSA. The CDR3 contains 13 residues. Between the trimmed V and J ends, which lost 3 bases and 6 bases, there was a span of 9 bases. CDR3 loop: CASSFGRRQPQHF. CDR3 sequence (DNA): TGTGCCAGCAGCTTCGGGAGGCGTCAGCCCCAGCATTTT.

The V call is TRBV6-5, the J call TRBJ2-1; 11 bases agree with TRBD1. V gave up 7 bases and J gave up 5 bases; unmatched junction bases: 7. Germline CDR1 is MNHEY and CDR2 is SVGAGI. CDR3 size: 15 residues. The CDR3: CASMGEGQGDNEQFF. Written as DNA, the CDR3 is TGTGCCAGCATGGGGGAGGGACAGGGGGACAATGAGCAGTTCTTC.

This chain joins TRBV5-1 and TRBJ2-3, with 8 nucleotides matching TRBD2. Losses at the gene ends were 4 bases for V and 0 bases for J; bases not matched to a gene: 10. Germline CDR1 reads SGHRS; CDR2 reads YFSETQ. The CDR3 consists of 17 residues. CDR3 coding DNA: TGCGCCAGCAGCGATGGGGTGAGCGGGGGTAGCACAGATACGCAGTATTTT. Its protein product is CASSDGVSGGSTDTQYF.

This sequence joins TRBV5-1 and TRBJ1-2, with D uncertain. Germline CDR1 is SGHRS and CDR2 is YFSETQ. Between the trimmed V and J ends, which lost 3 bases and 0 bases, there was a span of 9 bases. CDR3 length: 14 residues. CDR3 protein: CASSSTSTNYGYTF. The CDR3 DNA sequence: TGCGCCAGCAGCTCCACAAGTACTAACTATGGCTACACCTTC.

The V and J genes are TRBV4-3 and TRBJ2-3; 16 bases align to TRBD2. The CDR3 extends over 18 amino acids. V dropped 4 bases and J dropped 2; count of bases not matched to a gene: 6. Germline values: CDR1 LGHNA, CDR2 YSLEER. Here the CDR3 DNA reads TGCGCCAGCAGCCCGGGACTAGCGGGAGGGTCCAACACAGATACGCAGTATTTT. Its translation: CASSPGLAGGSNTDTQYF.